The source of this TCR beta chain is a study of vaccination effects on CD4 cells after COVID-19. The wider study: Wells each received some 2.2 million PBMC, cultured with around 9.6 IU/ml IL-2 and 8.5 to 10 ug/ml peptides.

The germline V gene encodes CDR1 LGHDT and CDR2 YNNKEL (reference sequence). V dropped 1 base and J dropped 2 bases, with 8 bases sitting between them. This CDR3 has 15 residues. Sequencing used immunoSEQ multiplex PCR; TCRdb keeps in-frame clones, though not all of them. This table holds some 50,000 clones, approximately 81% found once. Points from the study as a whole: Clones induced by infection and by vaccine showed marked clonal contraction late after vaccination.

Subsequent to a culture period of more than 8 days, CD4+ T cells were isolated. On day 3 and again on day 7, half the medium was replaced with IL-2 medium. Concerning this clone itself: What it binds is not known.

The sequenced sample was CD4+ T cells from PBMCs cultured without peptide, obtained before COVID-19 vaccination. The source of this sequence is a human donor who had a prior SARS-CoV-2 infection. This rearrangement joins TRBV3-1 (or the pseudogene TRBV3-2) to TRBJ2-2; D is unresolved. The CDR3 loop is CASSQVSPNTGELFF. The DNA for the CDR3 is TGTGCCAGCAGCCAAGTCTCACCTAACACCGGGGAGCTGTTTTTT.